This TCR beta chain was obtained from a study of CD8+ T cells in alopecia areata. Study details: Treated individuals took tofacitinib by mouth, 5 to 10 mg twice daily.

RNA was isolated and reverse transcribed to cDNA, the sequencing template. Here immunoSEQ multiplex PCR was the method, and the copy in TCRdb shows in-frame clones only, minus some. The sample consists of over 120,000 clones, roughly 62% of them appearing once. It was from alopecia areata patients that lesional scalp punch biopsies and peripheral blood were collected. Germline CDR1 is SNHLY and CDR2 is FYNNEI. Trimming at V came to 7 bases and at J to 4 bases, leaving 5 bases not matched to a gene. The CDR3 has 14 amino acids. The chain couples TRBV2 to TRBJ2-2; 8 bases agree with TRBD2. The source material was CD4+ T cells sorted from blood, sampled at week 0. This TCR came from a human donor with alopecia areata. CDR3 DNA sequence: TGTGCCAGCACTGGGCTAGCGGGCACCGGGGAGCTGTTTTTT. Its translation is CASTGLAGTGELFF.